Listed here are 7 T cell receptor beta chains from one sample, sequenced in a study of Ad26.COV2.S vaccination and SARS-CoV-2 variants. Indicated treatment: about 20 received Ad26.COV2.S at low or high dose, single or two shots; 5 received placebo; per-sample allocation not given. Sampling occurred on day 63 after the first vaccine or placebo injection. The repertoire was sequenced with immunoSEQ multiplex PCR; TCRdb's copy has only in-frame clones and lacks some. The data show fewer than 400,000 clones, with 70% to 90% seen just once and around 1.8% held by the top ten. Sample: peripheral blood, taken in a trial of Ad26.COV2.S vaccine versus placebo. Receptor source: a person between 18 and 65 years old who received the Ad26.COV2.S COVID-19 vaccine or a placebo.

V usage is TRBV18 and J usage is TRBJ2-3; D possibly matches TRBD1 or TRBD2 (5 bases each). Germline V lookup: CDR1 KGHSH, CDR2 LQKENI. The CDR3 length is 16 residues. Trimming stripped 2 bases from V and 6 bases from J, with 18 bases between. DNA of the CDR3: TGTGCCAGCTCACCATGGGGCAGCCTTGGGGAGGATACGCAGTATTTT. It specifies CASSPWGSLGEDTQYF.

This chain connects TRBV4-1 to TRBJ2-2; possible D gene TRBD1, 6 bases. CDR3 length: 15 residues. The ends were cut back, 2 bases at V and 3 bases at J, with 10 bases in the middle. Per germline, CDR1 MGHRA and CDR2 YSYEKL. The CDR3 DNA reads TGCGCCAGCAGCCAATCGGGACAACACACCGGGGAGCTGTTTTTT. Protein: CASSQSGQHTGELFF.

The V gene is TRBV12-2, the J gene TRBJ2-1; TRBD2, the table's D call, was not compared with the DNA. TRBV12-2 is marked as a pseudogene. The CDR3 spans 15 residues. CDR3 amino acids: CASRPTSGSRYEQFF. DNA of the CDR3: TGTGCAAGTCGCCCGACTAGCGGGAGTAGGTATGAGCAGTTCTTC.

This clone was found a few times. This rearrangement joins TRBV7-9 to TRBJ2-1; the D is unclear. The CDR3 has 15 amino acids. V was shortened by 2 bases and J by 7 bases, with 15 bases between the two germline ends. Germline CDR1 is SEHNR and CDR2 is FQNEAQ (reference sequence). The CDR3 spells CASSLLPTAQNEQFF. In DNA, the CDR3 is TGTGCCAGCAGCTTACTGCCTACCGCTCAAAATGAGCAGTTCTTC.

This CDR3 is CASSSGLAGGPNGELFF. As DNA, the CDR3 is TGTGCCAGCAGCTCGGGACTAGCGGGAGGGCCGAACGGGGAGCTGTTTTTT. This chain uses TRBV5-4 with TRBJ2-2, with 16 bases identical to TRBD2. J lost 7 bases, V lost 3 bases, and 6 bases had no gene match. Germline-derived CDR1 and CDR2 are SGHNT and YYREEE (reference sequence). The CDR3 runs to 17 residues.

The V gene is TRBV27, the J gene TRBJ1-5; a weak D match, TRBD1 (5 bases). The CDR3 has 14 residues. Germline CDR1 and CDR2: MNHEY and SMNVEV (reference sequence). V lost 4 bases and J lost 3, with 10 bases in between. The CDR3 region has the DNA TGTGCCAGCAGTTCGACAGTATTCAATCAGCCCCAGCATTTT. Protein: CASSSTVFNQPQHF.

Turning to this clone: The identical CDR3 is also encoded by other nucleotide sequences in the sample. The chain joins TRBV30 to TRBJ1-3; D remains ambiguous. The CDR3 is 12 residues long. The germline gives CDR1 GTSNPN, CDR2 SVGIG (reference sequence). The V end lost 1 base, the J end lost 3 bases, and 4 bases lay between the germline ends. The CDR3 protein is CAWSAGGNTIYF. DNA of the CDR3: TGTGCCTGGAGTGCGGGTGGAAACACCATATATTTT.